The 12 T cell receptor beta chains below come from one sample, sequenced in a study of blood T cell repertoires in COVID-19. Clones were sequenced by immunoSEQ multiplex PCR, and TCRdb holds only the in-frame ones, with some missing. Among roughly 100,000 clones, roughly 81% were seen once, and the ten largest hold 7.5% to 10%. The sequenced sample consisted of peripheral blood. Receptors originate from a man aged 40-49 years with active or convalescent COVID-19.

The chain carries TRBV5-1 and TRBJ1-3, with D possibly TRBD1 on 5 matching bases. Per germline, CDR1 SGHRS and CDR2 YFSETQ. The CDR3 consists of 17 residues. Trimming pared 2 bases from V and 8 bases from J, leaving 23 bases between. CDR3 sequence: CASSLGVPDTMMDTIYF. Here the CDR3 DNA reads TGCGCCAGCAGCTTAGGGGTACCGGACACAATGATGGACACCATATATTTT.

V is TRBV6-5 and J is TRBJ1-6; D gene uncertain. CDR1 and CDR2 (germline): MNHEY, SVGAGI. The CDR3 length is 15 residues. Between the trimmed V and J ends, which lost 8 bases and 0 bases, there was a span of 11 bases. CDR3 residues: CASSLDSSYNSPLHF. DNA for the CDR3: TGTGCCAGCTCACTCGATAGCTCCTATAATTCACCCCTCCACTTT.

The DNA for the CDR3 is TGCAGCGTTGATACGACAGGGGCTCTAGAGACCCAGTACTTC. As protein: CSVDTTGALETQYF. The chain combines TRBV29-1 with TRBJ2-5; 8 nucleotides agree with TRBD1. In germline, CDR1 is SQVTM, CDR2 ANQGSEA. V lost 3 bases, J lost 4 bases, and 7 bases stayed unmatched. The CDR3 runs 14 residues. Combining the CDR3 with reference TRBV29-1 and TRBJ2-5 gives the whole variable domain SAVISQKPSRDICQRGTSLTIQCQVDSQVTMMFWYRQQPGQSLTLIATANQGSEATYESGFVIDKFPISRPNLTFSTLTVSNMSPEDSSIYLCSVDTTGALETQYFGPGTRLLVL.

The chain links TRBV7-9 to TRBJ1-4; D perhaps matches TRBD1 (6 bases). The CDR3 has 14 amino acids. V was shortened by 5 bases and J by 4 bases, with 11 bases between the two germline ends. The V gene's germline CDR1 is SEHNR and CDR2 FQNEAQ (reference sequence). DNA of the CDR3: TGTGCCAGCAGCCCGACAGGCTATAATGAAAAACTGTTTTTT. Translated, it gives CASSPTGYNEKLFF.

Notes on this clone: At one end, the junction sequence differs from germline, possibly due to a read error. The chain carries TRBV19 and TRBJ1-2, with D tentatively TRBD1 (6 bases). CDR1 is LNHDA and CDR2 is SQIVND in the germline V gene (reference sequence). The length of the CDR3 is 13 residues. CDR3 DNA: TGTGCCATCATGGCGGGGGGCGCGGCCCAACTTAACTTC. Translation gives CAIMAGGAAQLNF.

The chain employs TRBV6-4 and TRBJ2-1; D may be TRBD1 (5 bases). Germline CDR1 is MRHNA and CDR2 is SNTAGT. CDR3 length equals 13 residues. Trimming removed 2 bases from V and 9 bases from J, with 11 bases in between. The CDR3 is CASSDQGMGEQFF. The CDR3 coding sequence is TGTGCCAGCAGTGACCAGGGAATGGGTGAGCAGTTCTTC.

V is TRBV7-9 and J is TRBJ1-5, with TRBD1 matching 12 bases. Germline assignment: CDR1 SEHNR and CDR2 FQNEAQ (reference sequence). CDR3 length: 17 amino acids. V dropped 3 bases and J dropped 1; count of bases not matched to a gene: 4. The CDR3 reads CASSLGGTGGSNQPQHF. For the CDR3, the DNA is TGTGCCAGCAGCTTGGGCGGGACAGGGGGCAGCAATCAGCCCCAGCATTTT.

This clone appeared a few times. The V and J genes are TRBV5-1 and TRBJ2-5; 12 positions agree with TRBD2. The CDR3 has 14 residues. J lost 4 bases, V lost 4 bases, and 2 bases had no gene match. Per germline, CDR1 SGHRS and CDR2 YFSETQ. The CDR3 DNA sequence: TGCGCCAGCAGCCTGACTAGCGGGGGAGAGACCCAGTACTTC. Translation gives CASSLTSGGETQYF.

The chain combines TRBV5-4 with TRBJ2-1, with D possibly TRBD1 on 6 matching bases. CDR1 is SGHNT, CDR2 YYREEE, per germline (reference sequence). V lost 2 bases and J 3 bases, leaving 12 bases between the germline ends. There are 15 residues in the CDR3. In DNA form, the CDR3 reads TGTGCCAGCAGCTTTAAGACAGGAATCTACAATGAGCAGTTCTTC. This translates into CASSFKTGIYNEQFF.

The rearrangement joins TRBV19 to TRBJ1-2; 10 bases match TRBD1. With 3 bases clipped from V and 6 bases from J, the junction kept 7 bases outside the gene matches. Germline V CDR1 and CDR2: LNHDA, SQIVND (reference sequence). The CDR3 runs to 15 residues. The CDR3 sequence is CASSMPGQGMNGYTF. CDR3 sequence (DNA): TGTGCCAGTAGTATGCCGGGACAGGGGATGAATGGCTACACCTTC.

This chain connects TRBV6-5 to TRBJ2-3, with a possible D match to TRBD1 (6 bases). In germline, CDR1 is MNHEY, CDR2 SVGAGI. The V end was cut by 5 bases, the J end by 7 bases, with 16 bases between. The CDR3 spans 14 residues. The CDR3 sequence: CASSRNTGLHTQYF. CDR3 in DNA: TGTGCCAGCAGTCGAAATACAGGGTTGCATACGCAGTATTTT.

The V and J genes are TRBV6-5 and TRBJ1-5; D is unclear. V was pared by 4 bases and J by 6 bases, with 10 bases between. The CDR3 is made up of 13 amino acids. Germline values: CDR1 MNHEY, CDR2 SVGAGI. DNA for the CDR3: TGTGCCAGCAGTTCCCGCCGGGGTCAGCCCCAGCATTTT. Its protein product is CASSSRRGQPQHF.